The TCR beta chain described here comes from a study of shared clonotypes between healthy human individuals. Study-level findings and limits: Richness estimates generally favored naive over memory subsets.

Recent acute infections and vaccinations were absent in the healthy HIV-negative adult donors. Study processing details: ImmunoSEQ only sent back junction sequences with no quality scores, so filtering was done differently. The data were produced by immunoSEQ multiplex PCR, yet TCRdb's version contains in-frame clones alone and is incomplete. D and trimming were read from the DNA, whereas the V and J calls and clone size are those reported in that table. The sample shows roughly 1.4 million clones, 98% to 99% of them seen only once. Between the trimmed V and J ends, which lost 6 bases and 0 bases, there was a span of 9 bases. CDR3 length: 14 amino acids. Germline CDR1 reads MNHEY; CDR2 reads SMNVEV (reference sequence). With respect to this clone: Its antigen is unknown.

What was sequenced was naive CD4+ T cells sorted from blood. Subset specified: CD45RA+ positively selected. The rearrangement uses TRBV27 and TRBJ1-5; TRBD1 might be the D (5 bases). The source is a man younger than 40 in good health. The CDR3 here is CASSRVDSNQPQHF. CDR3 sequence (DNA): TGTGCCAGCAGCAGGGTTGATAGCAATCAGCCCCAGCATTTT.